This passage covers 4 T cell receptor beta chains from one sample sequenced in a study of blood T cell repertoires in COVID-19. Assay: immunoSEQ multiplex PCR; the TCRdb copy retains only in-frame clones and omits some. The sample shows under 200,000 clones, 60% to 80% of them seen only once. Sequencing used peripheral blood. These receptors were collected from a man aged 65 to 85 with acute or convalescent COVID-19.

The V gene is TRBV27, the J gene TRBJ1-3; the D gene is possibly TRBD1 (5 bases). Trimming took 5 bases from V and 0 from J, leaving 11 bases between them. Germline CDR1 and CDR2: MNHEY and SMNVEV (reference sequence). The CDR3 runs 15 residues. The CDR3 region has the DNA TGTGCCAGCAGTCGAGACAGTACCTCTGGAAACACCATATATTTT. Encoded protein: CASSRDSTSGNTIYF.

This chain connects TRBV5-4 to TRBJ2-1, with 9 bases lining up with TRBD1. CDR1 is SGHNT, CDR2 YYREEE, per germline (reference sequence). The length of the CDR3 is 15 residues. V lost 4 bases and J lost 4; bases outside the gene matches: 6. CDR3 amino acids: CASSSRTGAYNEQFF. The CDR3, as DNA: TGTGCCAGCAGCAGCAGGACAGGGGCATACAATGAGCAGTTCTTC.

J is TRBJ2-3 and V is TRBV20-1, with TRBD1 matching over 9 bases. With V trimmed by 3 bases and J by 1 base, 5 bases remained unmatched. This CDR3 region has 15 residues. The germline V gene encodes CDR1 DFQATT and CDR2 SNEGSKA (reference sequence). This CDR3 is CSASFRDRGTDTQYF. DNA of the CDR3: TGCAGTGCTAGTTTCCGGGACAGGGGCACAGATACGCAGTATTTT.

The chain recombines TRBV27 with TRBJ2-2; TRBD1 matches at 8 bases. The V gene end was trimmed by 4 bases and the J gene end by 3 bases; junction bases not matched to a gene: 4. The CDR3 covers 15 residues. Per germline, CDR1 MNHEY and CDR2 SMNVEV (reference sequence). The CDR3 bases are TGTGCCAGCAGTTCCGGACAGGGCTACACCGGGGAGCTGTTTTTT. Translating it yields CASSSGQGYTGELFF.